One TCR beta chain is described in this entry. The data are from a study of T cell changes during pregnancy in multiple sclerosis. Assay used: immunoSEQ multiplex PCR; TCRdb lists only in-frame clones, some missing. This table has fewer than 65,000 clones, 90% to 95% appearing once. The CDR3 has 15 residues. Germline CDR1 MDHEN, CDR2 SYDVKM. Between the trimmed V and J ends, which lost 7 bases and 0 bases, there was a span of 15 bases. The TCR originated in a female donor with multiple sclerosis, enrolled in a pregnancy study. The gene calls are TRBV28 and TRBJ1-2, with D tentatively TRBD1 (5 bases). The source was peripheral blood, collected before pregnancy. CDR3 loop: CASTLGALTNYGYTF. Written as DNA, the CDR3 is TGTGCCAGCACCCTTGGGGCCCTCACTAACTATGGCTACACCTTC.